The text below deals with one T cell receptor beta chain. This sample was included in a study of CD8 T cells in Susac syndrome. The authors carried out high-throughput sequencing of TCR beta. They applied it to CD8+ and CD4+ T cells obtained from blood. Patients with stable or active relapsing-remitting disease, all of them treatment-naive, made up the multiple sclerosis controls. While CD8+ and CD4+ T cells were isolated negatively, TEMRA cells were enriched by FACS. Random hexamers were used to reverse transcribe an amount of about 0.45 to 1 ug RNA. TCR beta CDR3 was amplified by immunoSEQ covering 54 Vbeta and 13 Jbeta. TCRdb used MiXCR to reprocess the immunoSEQ multiplex PCR reads, holding one entry per CDR3 protein. The table lists approximately 190,000 distinct CDR3 sequences, about 95% of them singletons. Germline V gene data show CDR1 as DFQATT and CDR2 as SNEGSKA (reference sequence). This CDR3 has 15 residues. V was pared by 3 bases and J by 2 bases, with 5 bases of the junction left unmatched.

Sequenced material: CD4+ T cells from PBMCs. V and J are TRBV20-1 and TRBJ2-3; the match to TRBD2 covers 10 bases. The clonotype was recovered from a human donor with multiple sclerosis. The CDR3 reads CSASPSGGHTDTQYF. The CDR3 DNA sequence: TGCAGTGCTAGTCCTAGCGGGGGCCACACAGATACGCAGTATTTT.